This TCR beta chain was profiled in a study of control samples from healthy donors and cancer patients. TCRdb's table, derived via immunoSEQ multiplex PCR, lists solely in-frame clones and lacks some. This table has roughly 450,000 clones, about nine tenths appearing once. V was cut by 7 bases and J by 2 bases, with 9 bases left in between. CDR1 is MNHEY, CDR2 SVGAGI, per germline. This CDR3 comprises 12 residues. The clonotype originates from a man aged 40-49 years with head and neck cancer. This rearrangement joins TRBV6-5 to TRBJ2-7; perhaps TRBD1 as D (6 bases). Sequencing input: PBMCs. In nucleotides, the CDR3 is TGTGCCAGCATGGACAGTGCCTACGAGCAGTACTTC. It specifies CASMDSAYEQYF.